Below, 16 T cell receptor beta chains from the same sample are listed, as sequenced in a study of shared clonotypes between healthy human individuals. Naive-designated CD8 cells lacked CD45RO, were positively enriched for CCR7, and omitted terminally differentiated effector memory CD45RA+ cells. The assay was immunoSEQ multiplex PCR, and TCRdb's table has in-frame clones only and misses some. The sample includes about 590,000 clones, roughly 96% of them seen just once. Sequenced sample: naive CD8+ T cells sorted from blood. The receptor source for this set is a woman aged 30 to 39 in good health.

V usage is TRBV11-1 and J usage is TRBJ2-7; D is unresolved. This CDR3 is built from 12 residues. Germline values: CDR1 SGHAT, CDR2 FQDESV (reference sequence). V lost 1 base, J lost 5 bases, and 6 bases lay in between. CDR3: CASSLVAHEQYF. The CDR3 DNA follows: TGTGCCAGCAGCTTAGTTGCCCACGAGCAGTACTTC.

CDR3 loop: CASSRLAGAYNEQFF. Here the CDR3 DNA reads TGTGCCAGCAGTAGACTAGCGGGAGCCTACAATGAGCAGTTCTTC. The chain recombines TRBV6-1 with TRBJ2-1; 12 positions agree with TRBD2. J was trimmed by 2 bases and V by 5 bases; bases with no gene match: 1. The germline V gene encodes CDR1 MNHNS and CDR2 SASEGT. The CDR3 covers 15 residues.

This clone was picked up one time. V and J are TRBV21-1 and TRBJ2-7; whether TRBD2, the table's D call, matches the DNA was not checked. TRBV21-1 constitutes a pseudogene. This CDR3 comprises 15 residues. CDR3 sequence: CASSKGPGGVYEQYF. Here the CDR3 DNA reads TGTGCCAGCAGCAAAGGCCCGGGAGGGGTCTACGAGCAGTACTTC.

The table lists this clone with a count of one. This rearrangement joins TRBV30 to TRBJ1-2; D gene unclear. Germline V gives CDR1 GTSNPN, CDR2 SVGIG (reference sequence). This CDR3 region has 12 residues. V was shortened by 5 bases and J by 3 bases, with 10 bases between the two germline ends. The CDR3 sequence: CAWGVTDYGYTF. As DNA, the CDR3 is TGTGCCTGGGGGGTGACGGACTATGGCTACACCTTC.

In DNA, the CDR3 is TGTGCCAGCAGCTTAGCCCGATACCCGGAAGGCGAGCAGTACTTC. Amino acid sequence: CASSLARYPEGEQYF. The V gene is TRBV7-6, the J gene TRBJ2-7; D not certain. The CDR3 loop spans 15 amino acids. Germline loops: CDR1 SGHVS, CDR2 FNYEAQ. Trimming removed 0 bases from V and 6 bases from J, with 15 bases in between.

The J gene is TRBJ2-1, the V gene TRBV7-9; possible D gene TRBD1, 6 bases. CDR1 and CDR2 (germline): SEHNR, FQNEAQ (reference sequence). This CDR3 contains 15 residues. V was shortened by 1 base and J by 5 bases, with 12 bases between the two germline ends. This chain's CDR3 is CASSLGGPPHNEQFF. The DNA for the CDR3 is TGTGCCAGCAGCTTAGGGGGGCCCCCACACAATGAGCAGTTCTTC.

This sequence joins TRBV7-9 and TRBJ2-2; TRBD2 aligns across 10 bases. The junction had 5 bases not matched to a gene; V was cut back by 6 bases and J by 7 bases. Germline V gene sequence: CDR1 SEHNR, CDR2 FQNEAQ (reference sequence). There are 14 residues in the CDR3. The CDR3 protein is CASSSSGSHGELFF. Written as DNA, the CDR3 is TGTGCCAGCAGTTCTAGCGGGAGTCACGGGGAGCTGTTTTTT.

This chain connects TRBV6-5 to TRBJ2-5; D may be TRBD1 (6 bases). The DNA end is a closer match to TRBJ2-7, so the J assignment may be wrong. CDR3 size: 15 residues. Looked up from germline, CDR1 is MNHEY and CDR2 is SVGAGI. The DNA of the CDR3 is TGTGCCAGCAGTTACGGGGGCCCTGGCGGCTACGAGCAGTACTTC. Amino acids: CASSYGGPGGYEQYF.

This chain connects TRBV18 to TRBJ2-5; tentatively, D is TRBD2 (5 bases). The CDR3 covers 19 residues. Per germline, CDR1 KGHSH and CDR2 LQKENI. Trimming pared 0 bases from V and 4 bases from J, leaving 24 bases between. The DNA of the CDR3 is TGTGCCAGCTCACCACCCCCGGCGGAGACCGGGAAAGAGGCAGAGACCCAGTACTTC. Amino acids: CASSPPPAETGKEAETQYF. Full variable domain (rest looked up from reference TRBV18 and TRBJ2-5): NAGVMQNPRHLVRRRGQEARLRCSPMKGHSHVYWYRQLPEEGLKFMVYLQKENIIDESGMPKERFSAEFPKEGPSILRIQQVVRGDSAAYFCASSPPPAETGKEAETQYFGPGTRLLVL.

This chain uses TRBV6-5 with TRBJ2-7; 7 nucleotides agree with TRBD1. CDR3 length: 13 residues. The germline gives CDR1 MNHEY, CDR2 SVGAGI. The V and J ends lost 4 bases and 4 bases, in that order; junction bases with no gene match: 4. The DNA for the CDR3 is TGTGCCAGCAGTTGGGACAGCGAGTACGAGCAGTACTTC. Translating gives CASSWDSEYEQYF.

The genes are TRBV4-2 and TRBJ2-7, with 10 bases identical to TRBD2. The V gene's germline CDR1 is LGHNA and CDR2 YNFKEQ. Germline trimming cut 5 bases from V and 5 bases from J; bases unmatched to any gene: 3. The CDR3 is made up of 13 amino acids. CDR3 region: CASSELAGNEQYF. The CDR3 DNA reads TGTGCCAGCAGCGAACTAGCGGGAAACGAGCAGTACTTC.

The chain combines TRBV6-6 with TRBJ1-5; tentative D call: TRBD1 (6 bases). The CDR3 loop spans 14 amino acids. The ends were cut back, 8 bases at V and 3 bases at J, with 14 bases in the middle. Germline V gives CDR1 MNHNY, CDR2 SVGAGI (reference sequence). The CDR3 loop reads CASQTGRVNQPQHF. In DNA, the CDR3 is TGTGCCAGCCAAACAGGGCGCGTCAATCAGCCCCAGCATTTT.

This clone showed up just once. The chain combines TRBV9 with TRBJ2-7; a possible D gene is TRBD1 (5 bases). Trimming removed 0 bases at V and 4 bases at J, with 11 bases between. CDR1 is SGDLS, CDR2 YYNGEE, per germline. The CDR3 spans 14 residues. CDR3 sequence (DNA): TGTGCCAGCAGCGTAGAGGCCAGGGCATACGAGCAGTACTTC. The encoded protein is CASSVEARAYEQYF.

This chain links TRBV27 with TRBJ1-5; D perhaps matches TRBD1 (5 bases). From germline, CDR1 is MNHEY and CDR2 SMNVEV (reference sequence). The CDR3 sequence is 13 residues long. The germline V and J ends were trimmed by 3 bases and 11 bases, with 14 bases remaining between them. In nucleotides, the CDR3 is TGTGCCAGCAGTTTTAGGGAGGGGTCAGCCCAGCATTTT. Its translation: CASSFREGSAQHF.

V is TRBV7-9 and J is TRBJ2-1; no clear D. CDR3 length: 12 residues. Trimming took off 5 bases at V and 10 bases at J, with 12 bases between the two ends. Germline V lookup: CDR1 SEHNR, CDR2 FQNEAQ (reference sequence). CDR3 sequence: CASSPEDEEQFF. In DNA form, the CDR3 reads TGTGCCAGCAGCCCCGAGGACGAGGAGCAGTTCTTC.

CDR3 amino acids: CASSEAGRPYEQYF. CDR3 DNA: TGTGCCAGCAGTGAAGCTGGGAGGCCCTACGAGCAGTACTTC. The chain uses TRBV2 and TRBJ2-7; TRBD2 might be the D (6 bases). V lost 0 bases, J lost 2 bases, and 8 bases lay in between. The CDR3 consists of 14 residues. Germline V gene data show CDR1 as SNHLY and CDR2 as FYNNEI.